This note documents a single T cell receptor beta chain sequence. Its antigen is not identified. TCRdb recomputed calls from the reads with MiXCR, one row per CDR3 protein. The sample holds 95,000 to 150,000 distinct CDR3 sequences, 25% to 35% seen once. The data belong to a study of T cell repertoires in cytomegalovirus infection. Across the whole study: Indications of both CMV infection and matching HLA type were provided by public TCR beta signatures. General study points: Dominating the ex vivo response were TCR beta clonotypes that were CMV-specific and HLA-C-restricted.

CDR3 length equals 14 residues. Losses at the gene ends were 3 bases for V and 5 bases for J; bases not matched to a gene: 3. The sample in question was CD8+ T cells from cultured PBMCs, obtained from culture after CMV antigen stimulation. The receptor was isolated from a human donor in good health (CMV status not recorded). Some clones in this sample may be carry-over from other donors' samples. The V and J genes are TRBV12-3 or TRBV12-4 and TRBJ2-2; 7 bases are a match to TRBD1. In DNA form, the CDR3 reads TGTGCCAGCAGTTTCACAGGGGCAACCGGGGAGCTGTTTTTT. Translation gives CASSFTGATGELFF.